This is a list of T cell receptor beta chains from one sample in a study of monozygotic twins with inflammatory bowel disease. Reanalyzing the 5' RACE reads, TCRdb keeps one entry per CDR3 protein, without DNA. This table holds over 100,000 distinct CDR3 sequences. The specimen was blood. The receptors were sampled from a human donor with ulcerative colitis or Crohn's disease, or a healthy co-twin of an affected twin (not recorded which). CDR3s include the opening cysteine and the closing phenylalanine or tryptophan.

j_call v_call cdr3_length cdr3_aa
TRBJ1-2 TRBV19 14 CASSMAGPNYGYTF
TRBJ1-5 TRBV20-1 14 CSASRQGGNQPQHF
TRBJ2-1 TRBV13 17 CASSLSKGGLAENEQFF
TRBJ2-5 TRBV10-3 14 CAISESTGTETQYF
TRBJ2-3 TRBV28 14 CASSLRDGTDTQYF
TRBJ2-7 TRBV7-6 18 CASSSMNFRGRRTYEQYF
TRBJ1-2 TRBV5-1 15 CAGREGTTANYGYTF
TRBJ2-2 TRBV12-3/TRBV12-4 16 CASSQPQGAFTGELFF
TRBJ2-5 TRBV12-3/TRBV12-4 15 CASSPMGQSLETQYF
TRBJ2-7 TRBV6-2/TRBV6-3 16 CASREMGTKAHYEQYF
TRBJ2-5 TRBV4-1 17 CASSQLTQGPAQETQYF
TRBJ2-1 TRBV9 16 CASSPRDLSSYNEQFF
TRBJ2-1 TRBV5-1 16 CASSLAQPSSYNEQFF
TRBJ2-7 TRBV2 13 CASRGDHLGEQYF
TRBJ2-1 TRBV20-1 15 CSASLPSREGHEQFF
TRBJ1-2 TRBV6-1 14 CASSETRTAIGYTF
TRBJ1-2 TRBV7-9 14 CASSLARFGDGYTF
TRBJ2-1 TRBV7-6 15 CASTPAASGRYEQFF
TRBJ2-1 TRBV5-1 16 CASSFTGTPKVNEQFF
TRBJ1-1 TRBV11-3 13 CASSAPGGTEAFF
TRBJ1-3 TRBV12-5 18 CASGLVLGTGRDGNTIYF
TRBJ2-1 TRBV7-8 15 CASSFGALAYNEQFF
TRBJ1-5 TRBV10-3 13 CAIRGQSNQPQHF
TRBJ2-1 TRBV7-3 15 CASSLRVGSYNEQFF
TRBJ1-2 TRBV20-1 14 CSAGRRTGAYGYTF